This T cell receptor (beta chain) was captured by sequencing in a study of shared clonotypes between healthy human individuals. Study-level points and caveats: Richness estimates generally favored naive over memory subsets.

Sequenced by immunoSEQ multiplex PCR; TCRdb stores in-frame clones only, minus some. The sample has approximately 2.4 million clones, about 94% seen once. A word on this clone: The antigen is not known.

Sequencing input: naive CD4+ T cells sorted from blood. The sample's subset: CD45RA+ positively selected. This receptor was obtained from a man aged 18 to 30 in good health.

CDR3 residues: CSVRQGGGTEAFF. In DNA form, the CDR3 reads TGCAGCGTGCGACAGGGTGGGGGCACTGAAGCTTTCTTT. The chain recombines TRBV29-1 with TRBJ1-1; 7 bases map to TRBD1. The CDR3 extends over 13 amino acids. Per the germline V gene, CDR1 is SQVTM and CDR2 is ANQGSEA. Unmatched junction bases numbered 8, after V lost 6 bases and J lost 4 bases.